What follows describes a single TCR beta chain. Repertoires were generated with immunoSEQ multiplex PCR, while TCRdb's copy carries only in-frame clones and drops some. The sample records 65,000 to 90,000 clones, 86% being singletons. V trimming: 5 bases; J trimming: 7 bases; junction bases outside the gene matches: 5. The germline gives CDR1 SGHTA, CDR2 FQGTGA. The CDR3 runs 14 residues. The source of the sample is a study of technical replicates of blood from a few donors. The chain uses TRBV7-3 and TRBJ2-2; 9 bases line up with TRBD1. Sequencing input: PBMCs. The receptor comes from a human donor in good health. Some clones in this sample may be carry-over from other donors' samples. The CDR3 DNA follows: TGTGCCAGCAGCACTGACAGGGGGAACGGGGAGCTGTTTTTT. Protein product: CASSTDRGNGELFF.